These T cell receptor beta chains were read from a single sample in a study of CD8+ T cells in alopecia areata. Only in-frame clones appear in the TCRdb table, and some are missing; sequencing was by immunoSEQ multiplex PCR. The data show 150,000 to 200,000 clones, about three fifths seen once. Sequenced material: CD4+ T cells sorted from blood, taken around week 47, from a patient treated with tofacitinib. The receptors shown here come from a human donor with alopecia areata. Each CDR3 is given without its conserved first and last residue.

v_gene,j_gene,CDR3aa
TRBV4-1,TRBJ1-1,ASSQGQLNTEAF
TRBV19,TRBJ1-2,ASSSPTGLANYGYT
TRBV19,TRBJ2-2,ASSIIPRIGELF
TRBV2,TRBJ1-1,ASSRDVGNTEAF
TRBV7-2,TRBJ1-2,ASSLGRGYT
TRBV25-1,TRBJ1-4,ASSPGTLGEKLF
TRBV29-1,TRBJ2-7,SVEPVAGYEQY
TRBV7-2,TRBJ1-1,ASSLDGDTEAF
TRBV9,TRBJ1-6,ASSAHRPNSPLH
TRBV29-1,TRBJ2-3,SVGDRGPTDTQY
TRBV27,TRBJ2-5,ASSSRETQY
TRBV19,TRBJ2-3,ASSIDGTDTQY
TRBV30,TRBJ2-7,AWSSFAVEQY
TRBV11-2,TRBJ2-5,ASSLVPLAGGYETQY
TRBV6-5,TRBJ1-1,ATNRGGTEAF